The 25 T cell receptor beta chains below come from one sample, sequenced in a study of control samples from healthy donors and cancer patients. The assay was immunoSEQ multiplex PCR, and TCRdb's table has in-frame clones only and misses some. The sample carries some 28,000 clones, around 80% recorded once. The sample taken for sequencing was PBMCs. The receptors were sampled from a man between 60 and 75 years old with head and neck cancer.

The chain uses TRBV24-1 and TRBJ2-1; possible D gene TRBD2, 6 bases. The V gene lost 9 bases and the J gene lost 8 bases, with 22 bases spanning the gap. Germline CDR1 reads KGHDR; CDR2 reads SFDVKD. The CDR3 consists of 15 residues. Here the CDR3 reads CATSGRGKLTDEQFF. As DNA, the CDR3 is TGTGCCACCTCCGGGAGAGGGAAATTGACCGATGAGCAGTTCTTC.

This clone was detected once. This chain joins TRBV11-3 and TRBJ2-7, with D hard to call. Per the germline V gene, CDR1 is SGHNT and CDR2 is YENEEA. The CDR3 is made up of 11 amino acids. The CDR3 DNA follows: TGTGCCAGCAGCTTTTATTGTAGAAGTAGTGTC. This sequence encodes CASSFYCRSSV.

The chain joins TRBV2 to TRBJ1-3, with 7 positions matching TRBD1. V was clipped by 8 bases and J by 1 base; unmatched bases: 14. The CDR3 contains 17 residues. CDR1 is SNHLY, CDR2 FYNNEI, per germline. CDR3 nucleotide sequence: TGTGCCAGCGGGGATTTCCTACAGGGGCAGTCTGGAAACACCATATATTTT. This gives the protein CASGDFLQGQSGNTIYF.

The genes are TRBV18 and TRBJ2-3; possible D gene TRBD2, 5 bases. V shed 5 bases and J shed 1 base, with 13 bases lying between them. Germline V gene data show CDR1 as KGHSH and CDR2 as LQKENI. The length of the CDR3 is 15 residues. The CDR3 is CASSNGAAGTDTQYF. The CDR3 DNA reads TGTGCCAGCTCAAATGGAGCGGCTGGCACAGATACGCAGTATTTT.

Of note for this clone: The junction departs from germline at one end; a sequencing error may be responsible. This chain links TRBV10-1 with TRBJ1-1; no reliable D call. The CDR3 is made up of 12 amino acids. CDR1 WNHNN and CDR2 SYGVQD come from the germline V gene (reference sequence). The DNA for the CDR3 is TGCGCCAGCAGCGAGTCGGGCCGTGGGGCTTTCTTT. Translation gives CASSESGRGAFF.

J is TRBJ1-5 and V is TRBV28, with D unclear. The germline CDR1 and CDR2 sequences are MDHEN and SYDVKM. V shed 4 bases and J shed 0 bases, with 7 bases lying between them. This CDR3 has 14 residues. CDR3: CASSYSDSNQPQHF. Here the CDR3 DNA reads TGTGCCAGCAGTTACTCGGATAGCAATCAGCCCCAGCATTTT. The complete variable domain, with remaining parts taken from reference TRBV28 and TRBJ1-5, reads DVKVTQSSRYLVKRTGEKVFLECVQDMDHENMFWYRQDPGLGLRLIYFSYDVKMKEKGDIPEGYSVSREKKERFSLILESASTNQTSMYLCASSYSDSNQPQHFGDGTRLSIL.

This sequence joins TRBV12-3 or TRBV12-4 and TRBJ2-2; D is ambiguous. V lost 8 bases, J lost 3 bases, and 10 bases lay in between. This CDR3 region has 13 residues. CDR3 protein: CASGEGYTGELFF. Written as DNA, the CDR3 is TGTGCCAGCGGTGAAGGGTACACCGGGGAGCTGTTTTTT.

Here the CDR3 DNA reads TGTGCCAGCAGCATCCCGGGACAGGGGGCTGGCGAGCAGTACTTC. Its protein product is CASSIPGQGAGEQYF. The chain employs TRBV4-2 and TRBJ2-7; TRBD1 matches 12 bases. V was clipped by 5 bases and J by 6 bases; unmatched bases: 8. CDR1 and CDR2 from the germline V gene are LGHNA and YNFKEQ. This CDR3 region has 15 residues.

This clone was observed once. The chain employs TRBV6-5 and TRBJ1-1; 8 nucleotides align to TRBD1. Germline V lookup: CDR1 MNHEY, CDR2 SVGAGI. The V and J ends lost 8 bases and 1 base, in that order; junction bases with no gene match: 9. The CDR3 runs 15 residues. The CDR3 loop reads CASWGRTGSNTEAFF. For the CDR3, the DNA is TGTGCCAGCTGGGGTAGGACAGGGTCGAACACTGAAGCTTTCTTT.

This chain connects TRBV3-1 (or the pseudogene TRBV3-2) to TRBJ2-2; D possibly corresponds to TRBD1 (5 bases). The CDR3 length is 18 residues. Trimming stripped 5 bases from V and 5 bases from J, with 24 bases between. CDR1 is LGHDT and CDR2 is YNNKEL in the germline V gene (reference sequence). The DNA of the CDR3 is TGTGCCAGCAGCACGACGAGTCTTCTGGACACTAAGACCGGGGAGCTGTTTTTT. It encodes CASSTTSLLDTKTGELFF.

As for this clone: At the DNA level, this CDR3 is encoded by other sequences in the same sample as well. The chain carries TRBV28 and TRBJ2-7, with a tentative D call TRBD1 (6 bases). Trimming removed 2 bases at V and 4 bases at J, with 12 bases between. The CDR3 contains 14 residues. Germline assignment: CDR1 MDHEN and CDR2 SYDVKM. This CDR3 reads CASSLIGQTYEQYF. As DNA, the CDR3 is TGTGCCAGCAGTTTAATAGGACAGACTTACGAGCAGTACTTC.

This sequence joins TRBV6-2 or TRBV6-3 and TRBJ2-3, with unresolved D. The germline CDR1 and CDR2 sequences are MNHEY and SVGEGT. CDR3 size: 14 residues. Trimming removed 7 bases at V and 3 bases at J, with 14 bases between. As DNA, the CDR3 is TGTGCCAGCACCCCAGGTCTACCAACAGATACGCAGTATTTT. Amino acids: CASTPGLPTDTQYF.

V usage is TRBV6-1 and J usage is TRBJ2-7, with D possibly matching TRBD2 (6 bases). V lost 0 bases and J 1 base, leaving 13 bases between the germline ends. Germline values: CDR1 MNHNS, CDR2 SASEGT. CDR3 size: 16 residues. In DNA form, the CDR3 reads TGTGCCAGCAGTGAAGCAGCCAGCGGGTATTCCTACGAGCAGTACTTC. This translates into CASSEAASGYSYEQYF.

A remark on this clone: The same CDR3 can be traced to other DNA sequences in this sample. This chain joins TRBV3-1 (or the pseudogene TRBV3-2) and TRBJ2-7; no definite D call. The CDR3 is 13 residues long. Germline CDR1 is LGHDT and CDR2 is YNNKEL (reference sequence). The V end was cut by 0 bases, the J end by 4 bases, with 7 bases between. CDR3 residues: CASSQDWGYEQYF. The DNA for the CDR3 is TGTGCCAGCAGCCAAGATTGGGGTTACGAGCAGTACTTC.

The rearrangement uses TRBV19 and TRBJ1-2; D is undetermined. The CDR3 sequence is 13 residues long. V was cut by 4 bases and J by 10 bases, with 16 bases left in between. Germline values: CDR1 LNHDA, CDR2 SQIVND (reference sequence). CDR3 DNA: TGTGCCAGTAGTACTACCAGCCCCGACCACTACACCTTC. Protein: CASSTTSPDHYTF.

CDR3 loop: CASASHSSGNTIYF. The CDR3 coding sequence is TGTGCCAGCGCTTCCCACAGCTCTGGAAACACCATATATTTT. The chain joins TRBV6-6 to TRBJ1-3; D remains unclear. Germline CDR1 and CDR2: MNHNY and SVGAGI (reference sequence). This CDR3 contains 14 residues. Trimming removed 8 bases at V and 0 bases at J, with 11 bases between.

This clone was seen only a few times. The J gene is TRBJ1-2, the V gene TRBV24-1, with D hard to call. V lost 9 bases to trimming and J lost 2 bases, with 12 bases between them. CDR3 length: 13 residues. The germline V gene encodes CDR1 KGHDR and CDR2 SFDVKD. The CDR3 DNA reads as TGTGCCACCCGAGGGTCAAGAAACTATGGCTACACCTTC. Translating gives CATRGSRNYGYTF.

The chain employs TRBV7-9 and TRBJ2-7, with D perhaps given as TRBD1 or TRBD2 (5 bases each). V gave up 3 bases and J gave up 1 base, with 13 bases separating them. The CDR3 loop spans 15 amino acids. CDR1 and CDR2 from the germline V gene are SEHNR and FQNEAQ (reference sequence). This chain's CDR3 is CASSFRGALSYEQYF. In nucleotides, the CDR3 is TGTGCCAGCAGCTTTCGAGGGGCCCTTTCCTACGAGCAGTACTTC. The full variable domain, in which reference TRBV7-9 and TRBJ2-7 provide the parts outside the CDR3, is DTGVSQNPRHKITKRGQNVTFRCDPISEHNRLYWYRQTLGQGPEFLTYFQNEAQLEKSRLLSDRFSAERPKGSFSTLEIQRTEQGDSAMYLCASSFRGALSYEQYFGPGTRLTVT.

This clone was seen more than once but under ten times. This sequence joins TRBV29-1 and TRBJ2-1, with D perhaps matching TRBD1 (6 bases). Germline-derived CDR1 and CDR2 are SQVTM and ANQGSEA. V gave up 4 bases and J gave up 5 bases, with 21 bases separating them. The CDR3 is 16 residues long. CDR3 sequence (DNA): TGCAGCGTTGTCCAGACAGGTAACCTCCTAGACAATGAGCAGTTCTTC. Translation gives CSVVQTGNLLDNEQFF.

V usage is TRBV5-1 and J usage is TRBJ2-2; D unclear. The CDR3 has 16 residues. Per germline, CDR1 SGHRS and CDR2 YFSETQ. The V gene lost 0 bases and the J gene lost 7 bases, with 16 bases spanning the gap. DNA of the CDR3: TGCGCCAGCAGCTTGGAGCACAGTACTCTGAACGGGGAGCTGTTTTTT. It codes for CASSLEHSTLNGELFF.

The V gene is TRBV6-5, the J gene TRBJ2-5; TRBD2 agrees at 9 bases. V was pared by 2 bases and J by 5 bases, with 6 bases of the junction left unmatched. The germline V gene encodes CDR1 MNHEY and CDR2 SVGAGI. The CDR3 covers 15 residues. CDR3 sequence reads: CASSYMAGGQETQYF. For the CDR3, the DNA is TGTGCCAGCAGTTACATGGCGGGAGGGCAGGAGACCCAGTACTTC.

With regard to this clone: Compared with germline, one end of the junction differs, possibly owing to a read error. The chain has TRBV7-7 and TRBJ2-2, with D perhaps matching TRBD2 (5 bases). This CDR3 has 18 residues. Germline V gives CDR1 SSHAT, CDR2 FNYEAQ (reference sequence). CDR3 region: CASSLALATRATAGELFF. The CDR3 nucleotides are TGTGCTAGCAGCTTAGCGCTGGCAACAAGGGCCACAGCCGGGGAGCTGTTTTTT.

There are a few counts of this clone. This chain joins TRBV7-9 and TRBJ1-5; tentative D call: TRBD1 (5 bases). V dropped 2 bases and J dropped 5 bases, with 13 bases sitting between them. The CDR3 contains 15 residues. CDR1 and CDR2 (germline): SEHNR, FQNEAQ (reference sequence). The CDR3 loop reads CASSLFLGADQPQHF. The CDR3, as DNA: TGTGCCAGCAGCTTATTCTTAGGGGCCGATCAGCCCCAGCATTTT.

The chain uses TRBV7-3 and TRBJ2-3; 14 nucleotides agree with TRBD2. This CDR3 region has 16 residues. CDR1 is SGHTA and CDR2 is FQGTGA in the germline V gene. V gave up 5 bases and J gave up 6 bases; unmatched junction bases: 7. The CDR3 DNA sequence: TGTGCCAGCAGCCAGGGACTAGCGGGAGTTGGGGATACGCAGTATTTT. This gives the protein CASSQGLAGVGDTQYF.

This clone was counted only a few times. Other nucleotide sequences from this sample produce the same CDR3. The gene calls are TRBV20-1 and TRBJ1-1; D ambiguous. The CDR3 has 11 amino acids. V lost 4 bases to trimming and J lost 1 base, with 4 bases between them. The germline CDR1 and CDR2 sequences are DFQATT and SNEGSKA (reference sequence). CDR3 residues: CSAKENTEAFF. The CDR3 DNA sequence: TGCAGTGCTAAAGAGAACACTGAAGCTTTCTTT.